This TCR beta chain originates from a study of metastatic and nonmetastatic thyroid tumors. Thyroid surgery took place with no prior treatment in any patient. V lost 3 bases and J lost 4; bases outside the gene matches: 11. Germline V gene sequence: CDR1 DFQATT, CDR2 SNEGSKA (reference sequence). The length of the CDR3 is 15 residues. TCRdb called clones again from the PCR reads with MiXCR. The repertoire holds roughly 20,000 clones, 35% to 40% seen once, with roughly 28% in the top ten. Study results and caveats: In blood and tumor, TCR beta diversity was reportedly significantly higher in malignant thyroid tumors than in benign nodules.

This clone was recorded once. Antigen unknown. Other DNA sequences within the sample encode an identical CDR3. The chain has TRBV20-1 and TRBJ2-7, with 8 positions matching TRBD1. This TCR was sampled from a female donor with papillary thyroid cancer or a benign thyroid nodule (not recorded which). Some clones in this sample may be carry-over from other donors' samples. Sequencing was done on a sample of tumor tissue. The CDR3 DNA is TGCAGTGCTAGGGGGGTCGGACAGGGTAAATACGAGCAGTACTTC. Amino acids: CSARGVGQGKYEQYF.